These 25 T cell receptor beta chains originate from one sample sequenced in a study of T cells in Graves' hyperthyroidism and ophthalmopathy. TCR beta CDR3 regions were amplified from RNA. The HTBI set primed first-round TCR CDR3 RT-PCR. TCRdb re-called the multiplex PCR reads through MiXCR, storing one row per CDR3 protein. The sample contains around 300,000 distinct CDR3 sequences, more than 11% of which appear only once. The specimen sequenced was blood. Receptors were obtained from a woman aged 25 to 39 with Graves' hyperthyroidism.

This clonotype has a handful of counts. This chain uses TRBV28 with TRBJ2-2; 7 bases line up with TRBD2. The CDR3 totals 16 residues. Germline values: CDR1 MDHEN, CDR2 SYDVKM. The V segment lost 6 bases and the J segment 6 bases; nucleotides outside the gene matches: 13. The CDR3 DNA follows: TGTGCCAGCAGACAAGCGGGAAAGGGAGAGGCCGGGGAGCTGTTTTTT. It encodes CASRQAGKGEAGELFF.

The chain recombines TRBV19 with TRBJ1-6; 9 bases are a match to TRBD1. CDR1 is LNHDA, CDR2 SQIVND, per germline (reference sequence). This CDR3 is built from 15 residues. Germline trimming cut 6 bases from V and 9 bases from J; bases unmatched to any gene: 9. In DNA, the CDR3 is TGTGCCAGTAGGAATCCGGGACAGGGTACTTCACCCCTCCACTTT. This gives the protein CASRNPGQGTSPLHF.

V usage is TRBV28 and J usage is TRBJ2-2, with D possibly being TRBD1 or TRBD2 (5 bases each). V was pared by 5 bases and J by 7 bases, with 14 bases between. The length of the CDR3 is 14 residues. CDR1 is MDHEN and CDR2 is SYDVKM in the germline V gene. CDR3 residues: CASSGGVRIGELFF. DNA for the CDR3: TGTGCCAGCAGTGGGGGAGTAAGGATCGGGGAGCTGTTTTTT.

In regard to this clonotype: This may stem from a read error, because a much larger clone lies one nucleotide away. The chain couples TRBV6-1 to TRBJ2-7; D is unclear. The J call is doubtful: the DNA matches TRBJ2-1 better. Per germline, CDR1 MNHNS and CDR2 SASEGT. The CDR3 contains 13 residues. Here the CDR3 DNA reads TGTGCCAGCGCCCGGACGGAAACCTACGAGCAGTTCTTC. Translated: CASARTETYEQFF.

This clonotype was seen many times. The rearrangement links TRBV2 to TRBJ1-1, with D perhaps TRBD1 (5 bases). Between the trimmed V and J ends, which lost 7 bases and 5 bases, there was a span of 11 bases. CDR3 length: 12 residues. In germline, CDR1 is SNHLY, CDR2 FYNNEI. The CDR3 spells CASTRDSTEAFF. CDR3 sequence (DNA): TGTGCCAGCACCAGGGATTCGACTGAAGCTTTCTTT. Combining the CDR3 with reference TRBV2 and TRBJ1-1 gives the whole variable domain EPEVTQTPSHQVTQMGQEVILRCVPISNHLYFYWYRQILGQKVEFLVSFYNNEISEKSEIFDDQFSVERPDGSNFTLKIRSTKLEDSAMYFCASTRDSTEAFFGQGTRLTVV.

This clonotype was observed at least ten times. J is TRBJ1-5 and V is TRBV6-1; perhaps TRBD1 as D (5 bases). Germline V gives CDR1 MNHNS, CDR2 SASEGT. Deletions cut 3 bases from V and 2 bases from J, with 11 bases between. This CDR3 has 15 amino acids. CDR3 residues: CASSEIDSGNQPQHF. The CDR3 nucleotides read TGTGCCAGCAGTGAGATCGACAGCGGCAATCAGCCCCAGCATTTT.

This clonotype appeared many times. J is TRBJ2-3 and V is TRBV27; 8 nucleotides agree with TRBD1. Trimming cost V 2 bases and J 4 bases; bases outside gene matches: 8. Germline CDR1 MNHEY, CDR2 SMNVEV (reference sequence). The CDR3 runs to 16 residues. The CDR3 loop is CASSLRPTGGADTQYF. DNA for the CDR3: TGTGCCAGCAGTTTAAGGCCCACAGGGGGTGCAGATACGCAGTATTTT.

This clonotype was observed many times. The chain links TRBV20-1 to TRBJ1-2; 10 bases line up with TRBD1. Trimming removed 3 bases from V and 7 bases from J; junction bases left unmatched: 8. Germline CDR1 DFQATT, CDR2 SNEGSKA (reference sequence). This CDR3 is 14 amino acids long. The CDR3 sequence: CSASAGTGVIGYTF. CDR3 coding DNA: TGCAGTGCTAGCGCCGGGACAGGGGTTATTGGCTACACCTTC.

The chain uses TRBV5-1 and TRBJ1-4; D call uncertain. From germline, CDR1 is SGHRS and CDR2 YFSETQ. V lost 0 bases to trimming and J lost 5 bases, with 8 bases between them. This CDR3 contains 14 residues. In nucleotides, the CDR3 is TGCGCCAGCAGCTTGGGGGTATTGAATGAAAAACTGTTTTTT. It yields the protein CASSLGVLNEKLFF. The full variable domain, rest sourced from reference TRBV5-1 and TRBJ1-4, is KAGVTQTPRYLIKTRGQQVTLSCSPISGHRSVSWYQQTPGQGLQFLFEYFSETQRNKGNFPGRFSGRQFSNSRSEMNVSTLELGDSALYLCASSLGVLNEKLFFGSGTQLSVL.

This clonotype was picked up many times. V usage is TRBV28 and J usage is TRBJ1-6; 8 bases line up with TRBD1. From germline, CDR1 is MDHEN and CDR2 SYDVKM. The CDR3 is made up of 12 amino acids. J lost 9 bases, V lost 6 bases, and 1 base had no gene match. The CDR3, as DNA: TGTGCCAGCAGGACAGGGGTTTCACCCCTCCACTTT. Its translation is CASRTGVSPLHF.

The gene calls are TRBV15 and TRBJ1-1, with no clear D. Trimming cost V 3 bases and J 0 bases, with 5 bases left between them. From germline, CDR1 is LNHNV and CDR2 YYDKDF (reference sequence). CDR3 length equals 13 residues. CDR3 residues: CATSSDMNTEAFF. In DNA, the CDR3 is TGTGCCACCAGCAGTGACATGAACACTGAAGCTTTCTTT. The full variable domain, with the rest looked up from reference TRBV15 and TRBJ1-1, is DAMVIQNPRYQVTQFGKPVTLSCSQTLNHNVMYWYQQKSSQAPKLLFHYYDKDFNNEADTPDNFQSRRPNTSFCFLDIRSPGLGDTAMYLCATSSDMNTEAFFGQGTRLTVV.

DNA of the CDR3: TGTGCCTGGAGTGTTAGAAGTTCAGGACACACTGAAGCTTTCTTT. The encoded protein is CAWSVRSSGHTEAFF. The chain is built from TRBV30 and TRBJ1-1; no clear D gene. V was clipped by 0 bases and J by 3 bases, with 14 bases between them. The CDR3 is 15 residues long. The V gene's germline CDR1 is GTSNPN and CDR2 SVGIG (reference sequence).

In its sample, this clonotype was seen once. The chain is built from TRBV3-1 and TRBJ1-5; D ambiguous. In germline, CDR1 is LGHDT, CDR2 YNNKEL (reference sequence). V was clipped by 0 bases and J by 8 bases, with 5 bases between them. The CDR3 consists of 12 residues. The CDR3 protein is CASSQENKPQHF. In DNA form, the CDR3 reads TGTGCCAGCAGCCAAGAAAACAAGCCCCAGCATTTT. The full variable domain, its missing parts supplied by reference TRBV3-1 and TRBJ1-5, is DTAVSQTPKYLVTQMGNDKSIKCEQNLGHDTMYWYKQDSKKFLKIMFSYNNKELIINETVPNRFSPKSPDKAHLNLHINSLELGDSAVYFCASSQENKPQHFGDGTRLSIL.

This clonotype has at least ten counts. This chain uses TRBV10-1 with TRBJ2-7; D not resolved. This CDR3 has 14 amino acids. Trimming stripped 0 bases from V and 2 bases from J, with 8 bases between. Germline loops: CDR1 WNHNN, CDR2 SYGVQD (reference sequence). This CDR3 reads CASSESPVTYEQYF. The CDR3 nucleotides read TGCGCCAGCAGTGAGTCGCCGGTCACCTACGAGCAGTACTTC.

This clonotype was counted between two and nine times. The DNA of the CDR3 is TGTGCCAGTAGTATCGCCTACACCGGGGAGCTGTTTTTT. It specifies CASSIAYTGELFF. The genes are TRBV19 and TRBJ2-2; D unresolved. The germline V gene has CDR1 LNHDA and CDR2 SQIVND (reference sequence). V lost 3 bases and J lost 3, with 5 bases in between. This CDR3 has 13 amino acids.

J is TRBJ1-3 and V is TRBV7-2, with 10 bases matching TRBD1. The CDR3 spans 16 residues. V dropped 5 bases and J dropped 4; count of bases not matched to a gene: 8. The V gene's germline CDR1 is SGHTA and CDR2 FQGNSA. The CDR3 DNA is TGTGCCAGCAGCCCCGCCGGGACAGGGGTCGGAAACACCATATATTTT. Encoded protein: CASSPAGTGVGNTIYF.

This clonotype was detected many times. The chain combines TRBV28 with TRBJ2-5; tentatively, D is TRBD2 (5 bases). CDR1 is MDHEN, CDR2 SYDVKM, per germline. This CDR3 contains 16 residues. Between the trimmed V and J ends, which lost 5 bases and 4 bases, there was a span of 20 bases. The CDR3 spells CASSHPLVGRSETQYF. The CDR3 DNA follows: TGTGCCAGCAGTCACCCACTGGTTGGGAGATCAGAGACCCAGTACTTC.

This clonotype was counted a few times. The rearrangement links TRBV29-1 to TRBJ2-7, with D perhaps matching TRBD2 (5 bases). Deletions cut 6 bases from V and 2 bases from J, with 14 bases between. The CDR3 totals 13 residues. From germline, CDR1 is SQVTM and CDR2 ANQGSEA. CDR3 amino acids: CSVAGIQTYEQYF. Here the CDR3 DNA reads TGCAGCGTCGCCGGGATCCAAACCTACGAGCAGTACTTC.

The table lists this clonotype with many counts. This sequence joins TRBV28 and TRBJ1-2, with D maybe TRBD1 (5 bases). V shed 4 bases and J shed 0 bases, with 12 bases lying between them. CDR1 is MDHEN and CDR2 is SYDVKM in the germline V gene. The CDR3 loop spans 15 amino acids. DNA of the CDR3: TGTGCCAGCAGTTCCATCGCAGGGACTAACTATGGCTACACCTTC. It encodes CASSSIAGTNYGYTF.

This clonotype was seen a few times. The chain employs TRBV5-8 and TRBJ2-7; D could derive from TRBD1 or TRBD2 (6 bases each). Germline V gene lookup returns CDR1 SGHTS and CDR2 YDEGEE. The CDR3 is 15 residues long. Trimming stripped 0 bases from V and 3 bases from J, with 13 bases between. The CDR3 DNA is TGTGCCAGCAGCTTGGAGGGGGGCGCTTACTACGAGCAGTACTTC. It yields the protein CASSLEGGAYYEQYF.

A few counts support this clonotype. This rearrangement joins TRBV20-1 to TRBJ1-4; D is unclear. This CDR3 contains 12 residues. CDR1 and CDR2 (germline): DFQATT, SNEGSKA (reference sequence). V was pared by 1 base and J by 8 bases, with 8 bases between. CDR3: CSARVVGEKLFF. CDR3 nucleotide sequence: TGCAGTGCTAGAGTCGTGGGAGAAAAACTGTTTTTT.

This clonotype was seen a handful of times. One end of the junction is discordant with germline, which a read error may explain. This rearrangement joins TRBV11-2 to TRBJ2-7; TRBD1 agrees at 10 bases. The CDR3 is made up of 17 amino acids. The germline CDR1 and CDR2 sequences are SGHAT and FQNNGV. This CDR3 reads CATSTPRPGQGPYEQYF. For the CDR3, the DNA is TGTGCCACCAGCACACCACGACCGGGACAGGGGCCCTACGAGCAGTACTTC.

This clonotype has more than one count but fewer than ten. The chain links TRBV19 to TRBJ1-5; D unresolved. The length of the CDR3 is 12 residues. The ends were cut back, 10 bases at V and 6 bases at J, with 13 bases in the middle. Per the germline V gene, CDR1 is LNHDA and CDR2 is SQIVND (reference sequence). In DNA, the CDR3 is TGTGCCACACAAACAGAGACTCAGCCCCAGCATTTT. Amino acid sequence: CATQTETQPQHF.

The genes are TRBV20-1 and TRBJ2-7, with a possible D match to TRBD2 (5 bases). The germline V gene encodes CDR1 DFQATT and CDR2 SNEGSKA (reference sequence). The CDR3 has 14 residues. Trimming removed 6 bases from V and 4 bases from J, with 19 bases in between. CDR3 loop: CSAAPSGRLYEQYF. Written as DNA, the CDR3 is TGCAGTGCCGCCCCGTCGGGAAGGCTATACGAGCAGTACTTC.

This clonotype was detected only a few times. V usage is TRBV6-1 and J usage is TRBJ1-5, with D unclear. The CDR3 loop spans 14 amino acids. Per the germline V gene, CDR1 is MNHNS and CDR2 is SASEGT. V was clipped by 2 bases and J by 9 bases, with 14 bases between them. In DNA form, the CDR3 reads TGTGCCAGCAGTGAAAACGCGCGTGACTGGCCCCAGCATTTT. This sequence encodes CASSENARDWPQHF.